The 27 T cell receptor beta chains below were found in one sample sequenced in a study of cytomegalovirus exposure and HLA in healthy donors. Profiled with immunoSEQ multiplex PCR; TCRdb holds only in-frame clones, not every one. Of around 99,000 clones listed, almost 90% are singletons. The sample was PBMCs. Every receptor here comes from a woman aged 18 to 35 in good health and CMV-seronegative.

This chain joins TRBV19 and TRBJ1-1, with D unclear. In germline, CDR1 is LNHDA, CDR2 SQIVND (reference sequence). The CDR3 runs to 13 residues. The germline V and J ends were trimmed by 3 bases and 8 bases, with 13 bases remaining between them. In nucleotides, the CDR3 is TGTGCCAGTAGTATGTTTGAGGGCCCCGAAGCTTTCTTT. It yields the protein CASSMFEGPEAFF.

The chain couples TRBV28 to TRBJ2-1; 11 nucleotides match TRBD2. Germline assignment: CDR1 MDHEN and CDR2 SYDVKM. With 8 bases clipped from V and 8 bases from J, the junction kept 8 bases outside the gene matches. The CDR3 has 14 amino acids. The CDR3 sequence is CASSISGRAYEQFF. The CDR3, as DNA: TGTGCCAGCTCGATTAGCGGGAGGGCCTATGAGCAGTTCTTC.

The gene calls are TRBV9 and TRBJ2-7, with D possibly TRBD2 on 5 matching bases. Trimming stripped 0 bases from V and 2 bases from J, with 15 bases between. The CDR3 has 16 amino acids. Germline V gives CDR1 SGDLS, CDR2 YYNGEE. The CDR3 reads CASSVVASRIPYEQYF. CDR3 DNA sequence: TGTGCCAGCAGCGTAGTGGCTAGCAGGATACCCTACGAGCAGTACTTC.

The V gene is TRBV28, the J gene TRBJ1-5; 8 bases are shared with TRBD1. CDR3 length equals 15 residues. The germline V gene encodes CDR1 MDHEN and CDR2 SYDVKM. After removal of 3 bases from V and 7 bases from J, the junction contained 8 bases not matched to a gene. CDR3 nucleotide sequence: TGTGCCAGCAGTTTCCCCCGGACAGGGTGGCAGCCCCAGCATTTT. Its protein product is CASSFPRTGWQPQHF.

This chain uses TRBV5-6 with TRBJ2-3; TRBD2 matches at 7 bases. This CDR3 is built from 15 residues. With 4 bases clipped from V and 5 bases from J, the junction kept 10 bases outside the gene matches. CDR1 and CDR2 from the germline V gene are SGHDT and YYEEEE. This CDR3 is CASSGTNHGGDTQYF. CDR3 sequence (DNA): TGTGCCAGCAGCGGGACTAACCATGGCGGAGATACGCAGTATTTT.

The CDR3 spells CASGEGRDNQPQHF. The DNA for the CDR3 is TGTGCCAGCGGGGAAGGGAGGGACAATCAGCCCCAGCATTTT. V and J are TRBV28 and TRBJ1-5, with D uncertain. The CDR3 runs 14 residues. Between the trimmed V and J ends, which lost 8 bases and 3 bases, there was a span of 14 bases. Germline V gives CDR1 MDHEN, CDR2 SYDVKM.

The rearrangement links TRBV29-1 to TRBJ1-4; 8 nucleotides agree with TRBD1. The J segment lost 5 bases and the V segment lost 7 bases, leaving 3 bases of the junction unmatched. The length of the CDR3 is 12 residues. Germline CDR1 and CDR2: SQVTM and ANQGSEA. CDR3 nucleotides: TGCAGCGGAAGGACAGGGAATGAAAAACTGTTTTTT. Translation: CSGRTGNEKLFF.

The chain joins TRBV13 to TRBJ2-3; 8 bases map to TRBD2. J gave up 4 bases and V 4 bases, and 13 bases lay outside the gene matches. Germline values: CDR1 PRHDT, CDR2 FYEKMQ (reference sequence). CDR3 length: 17 amino acids. The CDR3 protein is CASSSTPAGGGADTQYF. The CDR3 DNA reads as TGTGCCAGCAGCTCCACACCCGCGGGAGGTGGCGCAGATACGCAGTATTTT.

This sequence joins TRBV2 and TRBJ1-2, with a possible D match to TRBD1 (5 bases). CDR3 length equals 14 residues. Per the germline V gene, CDR1 is SNHLY and CDR2 is FYNNEI. V was cut by 7 bases and J by 4 bases, with 16 bases left in between. This CDR3 reads CASTFYVQGYGYTF. Here the CDR3 DNA reads TGTGCCAGCACGTTTTATGTGCAGGGCTATGGCTACACCTTC.

This chain joins TRBV7-9 and TRBJ2-7; 11 nucleotides agree with TRBD2. The CDR3 totals 13 residues. The J segment lost 4 bases and the V segment lost 5 bases, leaving 1 base of the junction unmatched. Germline CDR1 SEHNR, CDR2 FQNEAQ (reference sequence). The CDR3 DNA follows: TGTGCCAGCAGCGGACTAGCGGGTTACGAGCAGTACTTC. It is translated as CASSGLAGYEQYF.

The gene calls are TRBV7-3 and TRBJ1-2; 10 bases align to TRBD1. The CDR3 covers 14 residues. CDR1 SGHTA and CDR2 FQGTGA come from the germline V gene. Unmatched junction bases numbered 3, after V lost 2 bases and J lost 6 bases. The DNA of the CDR3 is TGTGCCAGCAGCTTATTCGGGACAGGGGATGGCTACACCTTC. Amino acids: CASSLFGTGDGYTF.

The V and J genes are TRBV10-3 and TRBJ2-2; D is perhaps TRBD1 (5 bases). The germline gives CDR1 ENHRY, CDR2 SYGVKD. V lost 3 bases and J lost 6, with 11 bases in between. The CDR3 totals 14 residues. The CDR3: CAISDARAPGELFF. CDR3 DNA sequence: TGTGCCATCAGTGACGCCAGGGCGCCCGGGGAGCTGTTTTTT.

V and J are TRBV14 and TRBJ2-5; 14 bases are shared with TRBD2. The length of the CDR3 is 18 residues. CDR1 SGHDN and CDR2 FVKESK come from the germline V gene. J gave up 2 bases and V 4 bases, and 9 bases lay outside the gene matches. The CDR3: CASSLGTSGRPFQETQYF. The CDR3 nucleotides read TGTGCCAGCAGCCTTGGGACTAGCGGGAGACCTTTTCAAGAGACCCAGTACTTC. Filled out from reference TRBV14 and TRBJ2-5, the complete variable domain reads EAGVTQFPSHSVIEKGQTVTLRCDPISGHDNLYWYRRVMGKEIKFLLHFVKESKQDESGMPNNRFLAERTGGTYSTLKVQPAELEDSGVYFCASSLGTSGRPFQETQYFGPGTRLLVL.

V is TRBV4-2 and J is TRBJ1-6, with D unresolved. Germline V gives CDR1 LGHNA, CDR2 YNFKEQ. The CDR3 loop spans 13 amino acids. Trimming left V 11 bases short and J 10 bases short, with 18 bases between. In nucleotides, the CDR3 is TGTGCCGGCGGGCGAGGCCCCGGCTCACCCCTCCACTTT. Its translation: CAGGRGPGSPLHF.

This clone was found once. V gene TRBV5-6 combines with J gene TRBJ2-1; D is possibly TRBD1 (6 bases). CDR1 and CDR2 from the germline V gene are SGHDT and YYEEEE. The germline V and J ends were trimmed by 2 bases and 2 bases, with 11 bases remaining between them. This CDR3 spans 15 amino acids. CDR3 region: CASSFGTLPYNEQFF. The CDR3 coding sequence is TGTGCCAGCAGCTTCGGGACACTCCCCTACAATGAGCAGTTCTTC.

The chain recombines TRBV7-3 with TRBJ2-7, with a tentative D call TRBD2 (6 bases). Germline V gene lookup returns CDR1 SGHTA and CDR2 FQGTGA. This CDR3 contains 19 residues. The V end lost 2 bases, the J end lost 4 bases, and 27 bases lay between the germline ends. The CDR3 DNA reads as TGTGCCAGCAGCTTACTACCCCTAGTAGTATGGGGGGACCTATACGAGCAGTACTTC. Translated: CASSLLPLVVWGDLYEQYF.

The chain links TRBV18 to TRBJ1-6; 8 nucleotides agree with TRBD1. This CDR3 is built from 16 residues. Per the germline V gene, CDR1 is KGHSH and CDR2 is LQKENI. Trimming removed 1 base from V and 6 bases from J; junction bases left unmatched: 5. DNA of the CDR3: TGTGCCAGCTCACCACGCTCGACAGGGGCTAATTCACCCCTCCACTTT. Its protein is CASSPRSTGANSPLHF.

This clone came up a few times. V is TRBV2 and J is TRBJ2-5; a weak D match, TRBD2 (5 bases). V gave up 6 bases and J gave up 10 bases, with 18 bases separating them. This CDR3 comprises 13 residues. Looked up from germline, CDR1 is SNHLY and CDR2 is FYNNEI. In nucleotides, the CDR3 is TGTGCCAGCAGCGGACTTGCCGTTGGTGACCAGTACTTC. Translated: CASSGLAVGDQYF.

The chain uses TRBV2 and TRBJ1-5; D is undetermined. The CDR3 spans 15 residues. V gave up 4 bases and J gave up 5 bases, with 15 bases separating them. Germline V gene data show CDR1 as SNHLY and CDR2 as FYNNEI. The CDR3 DNA is TGTGCCAGCAGTGTATCAGGTGGGTCGTATCAGCCCCAGCATTTT. It translates to CASSVSGGSYQPQHF. The complete variable domain, with remaining parts taken from reference TRBV2 and TRBJ1-5, reads EPEVTQTPSHQVTQMGQEVILRCVPISNHLYFYWYRQILGQKVEFLVSFYNNEISEKSEIFDDQFSVERPDGSNFTLKIRSTKLEDSAMYFCASSVSGGSYQPQHFGDGTRLSIL.

The J gene is TRBJ2-3, the V gene TRBV27, with D perhaps matching TRBD1 (8 bases). Per the germline V gene, CDR1 is MNHEY and CDR2 is SMNVEV (reference sequence). V gave up 5 bases and J gave up 2 bases, with 20 bases separating them. The CDR3 consists of 17 residues. The CDR3 sequence: CASSPHQGAGATDTQYF. As DNA, the CDR3 is TGTGCCAGCAGTCCCCACCAGGGGGCGGGGGCCACAGATACGCAGTATTTT.

This clone was recorded a few times. The chain combines TRBV5-4 with TRBJ2-1; 9 positions match TRBD1. CDR3 length equals 15 residues. V lost 2 bases, J lost 7 bases, and 7 bases stayed unmatched. CDR1 SGHNT and CDR2 YYREEE come from the germline V gene (reference sequence). The CDR3 here is CASSFTGGRSNEQFF. The DNA for the CDR3 is TGTGCCAGCAGCTTCACAGGGGGCAGGTCTAATGAGCAGTTCTTC.

The chain joins TRBV14 to TRBJ2-7, with unresolved D. The CDR3 is made up of 14 amino acids. V lost 0 bases and J lost 0, with 6 bases in between. Germline CDR1 and CDR2: SGHDN and FVKESK. The CDR3 is CASSQEASSYEQYF. The CDR3 DNA reads TGTGCCAGCAGCCAAGAAGCCTCCTCCTACGAGCAGTACTTC.

V and J are TRBV6-5 and TRBJ2-3, with a tentative D call TRBD2 (5 bases). V was shortened by 0 bases and J by 5 bases, with 9 bases between the two germline ends. This CDR3 is 14 amino acids long. Germline CDR1 is MNHEY and CDR2 is SVGAGI. The CDR3 DNA reads as TGTGCCAGCAGTTACTCCTCGGGGTTAGATACGCAGTATTTT. Protein sequence: CASSYSSGLDTQYF.

V usage is TRBV9 and J usage is TRBJ2-3; 10 bases align to TRBD1. The V gene's germline CDR1 is SGDLS and CDR2 YYNGEE. After removal of 4 bases from V and 2 bases from J, the junction contained 4 bases not matched to a gene. There are 15 residues in the CDR3. Here the CDR3 DNA reads TGTGCCAGCAGCTTTGGACAGGGGGTCACAGATACGCAGTATTTT. Amino acid sequence: CASSFGQGVTDTQYF.

The genes are TRBV2 and TRBJ2-6, with TRBD2 matching 7 bases. This CDR3 region has 14 residues. CDR1 is SNHLY, CDR2 FYNNEI, per germline. V lost 5 bases and J lost 3; bases outside the gene matches: 1. The CDR3 region is CASSREGGANVLTF. The CDR3 coding sequence is TGTGCCAGCAGTAGGGAGGGTGGGGCCAACGTCCTGACTTTC.

The chain employs TRBV6-1 and TRBJ2-3, with D tentatively TRBD2 (5 bases). V was cut by 4 bases and J by 2 bases, with 22 bases left in between. The CDR3 loop spans 18 amino acids. The germline CDR1 and CDR2 sequences are MNHNS and SASEGT. The CDR3 nucleotides read TGTGCCAGCAGTGCACCTAGGTACTACCGGGGAAACACAGATACGCAGTATTTT. Protein: CASSAPRYYRGNTDTQYF.

The chain is built from TRBV30 and TRBJ2-2; 9 bases are a match to TRBD2. CDR1 and CDR2 (germline): GTSNPN, SVGIG (reference sequence). V trimming: 5 bases; J trimming: 6 bases; junction bases outside the gene matches: 16. The CDR3 extends over 17 amino acids. Here the CDR3 DNA reads TGTGCCTGGGGCTCGGAAGAAGCGGGAGGTCGGTCCGGGGAGCTGTTTTTT. This gives the protein CAWGSEEAGGRSGELFF.